This T cell receptor (beta chain) was obtained from a study of CD8 T cells in Susac syndrome. Reverse transcription used about 0.5 to 1 ug RNA and random hexamers. TCR beta CDR3 was amplified by immunoSEQ covering 54 Vbeta and 13 Jbeta. TCRdb analysed the immunoSEQ multiplex PCR reads with MiXCR anew, one entry per CDR3 protein. This sample has under 200,000 distinct CDR3 sequences, with 90% to 95% found just once. The CDR3 is made up of 13 amino acids. Germline V gene sequence: CDR1 KGHDR, CDR2 SFDVKD. With 5 bases removed from V and 5 bases from J, the gap between germline ends came to 10 bases. The sample was CD4+ T cells from PBMCs. The receptor was isolated from a human donor in good health. The chain has TRBV24-1 and TRBJ2-3; the D gene is possibly TRBD1 (6 bases). Here the CDR3 DNA reads TGTGCCACCAGTGTGGGGGCTCGAGATACGCAGTATTTT. Amino acids: CATSVGARDTQYF.